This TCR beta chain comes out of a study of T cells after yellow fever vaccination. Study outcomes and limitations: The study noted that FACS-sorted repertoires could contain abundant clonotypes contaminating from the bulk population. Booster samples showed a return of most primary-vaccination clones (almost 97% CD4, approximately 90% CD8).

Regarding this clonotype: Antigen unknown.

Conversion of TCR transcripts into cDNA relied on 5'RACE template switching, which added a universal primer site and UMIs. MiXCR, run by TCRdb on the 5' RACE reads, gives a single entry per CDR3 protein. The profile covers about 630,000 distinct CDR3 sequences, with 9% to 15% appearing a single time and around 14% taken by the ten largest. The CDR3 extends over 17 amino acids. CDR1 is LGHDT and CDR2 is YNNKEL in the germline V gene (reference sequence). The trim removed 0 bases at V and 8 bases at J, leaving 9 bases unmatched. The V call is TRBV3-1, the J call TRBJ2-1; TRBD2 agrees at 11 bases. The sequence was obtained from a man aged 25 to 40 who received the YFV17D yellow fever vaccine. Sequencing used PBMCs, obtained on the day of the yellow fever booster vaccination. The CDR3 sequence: CASSQERRTSGSYEQFF. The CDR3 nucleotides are TGTGCCAGCAGCCAAGAACGGAGAACTAGCGGGAGTTATGAGCAGTTCTTC.